This TCR beta chain was sequenced for a study of CD8+CD57+ T cells in acquired aplastic anemia. About the research overall: Mean yield of DNA from sorted CD4+ and CD8+ cells was 3 to 3.5 ug. General study results and limits: Both patients and controls carried the same twenty-nine CD8+ CDR3 sequences.

This clonotype was observed at least ten times. The antigen is not known. At one boundary the junction diverges from the germline segment, which might be a read error. Germline V gives CDR1 SGHRS, CDR2 YFSETQ. This CDR3 comprises 12 residues. CDR3 and TCR beta VDJ profiling relied on genomic DNA as the template. In TCRdb, the reads were re-called with MiXCR into one record per CDR3 protein. The sample yields more than 150,000 distinct CDR3 sequences, under 50% seen once. By flow cytometry, patients selected for sequencing had shown an expansion of CD8+CD57+ cells. None of the patients had been given any therapy when their blood was sampled.

The sequenced material came from sorted CD4+, CD8+, or CD8+CD57+ T cells (not recorded which) from PBMCs. This sequence originates from a human donor with aplastic anemia. The V and J genes are TRBV5-1 and TRBJ2-5; perhaps TRBD1 as D (6 bases). CDR3 sequence: CASSLDRETQYF. CDR3 coding DNA: TGTGCCAGCAGCTTGGACAGAGAGACCCAGTACTTC.